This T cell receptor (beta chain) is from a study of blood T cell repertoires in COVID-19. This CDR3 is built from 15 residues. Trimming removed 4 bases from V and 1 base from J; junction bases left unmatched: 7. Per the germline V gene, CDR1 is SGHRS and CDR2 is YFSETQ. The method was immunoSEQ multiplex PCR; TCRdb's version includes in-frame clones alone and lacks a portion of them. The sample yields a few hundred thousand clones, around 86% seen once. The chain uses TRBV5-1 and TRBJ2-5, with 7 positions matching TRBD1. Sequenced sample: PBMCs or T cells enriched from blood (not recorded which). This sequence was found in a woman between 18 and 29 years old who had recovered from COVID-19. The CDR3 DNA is TGCGCCAGCAGCCTTAGGACAGGCAGCCAAGAGACCCAGTACTTC. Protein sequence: CASSLRTGSQETQYF.